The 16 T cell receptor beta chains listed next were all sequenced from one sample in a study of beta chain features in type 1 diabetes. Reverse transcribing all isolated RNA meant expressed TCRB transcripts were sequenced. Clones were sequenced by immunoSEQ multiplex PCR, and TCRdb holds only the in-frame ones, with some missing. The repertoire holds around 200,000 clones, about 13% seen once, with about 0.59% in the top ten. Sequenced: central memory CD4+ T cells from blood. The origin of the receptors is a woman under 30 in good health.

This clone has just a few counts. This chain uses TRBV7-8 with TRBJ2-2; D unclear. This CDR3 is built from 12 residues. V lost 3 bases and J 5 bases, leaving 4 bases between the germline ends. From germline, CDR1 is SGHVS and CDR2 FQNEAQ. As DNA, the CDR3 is TGTGCCAGCAGCTTCAGGACCGGGGAGCTGTTTTTT. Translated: CASSFRTGELFF.

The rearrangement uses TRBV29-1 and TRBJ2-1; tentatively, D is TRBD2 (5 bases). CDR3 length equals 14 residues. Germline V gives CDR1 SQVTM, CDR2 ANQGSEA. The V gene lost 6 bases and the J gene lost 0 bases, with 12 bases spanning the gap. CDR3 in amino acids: CSVPTTSSYNEQFF. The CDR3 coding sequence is TGCAGCGTGCCAACTACTAGCTCCTACAATGAGCAGTTCTTC.

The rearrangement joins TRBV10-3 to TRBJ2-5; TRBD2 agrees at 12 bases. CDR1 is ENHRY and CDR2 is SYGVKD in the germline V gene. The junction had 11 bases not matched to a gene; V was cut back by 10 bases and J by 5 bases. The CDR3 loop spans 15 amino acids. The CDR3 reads CASRTSGNSPETQYF. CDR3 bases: TGTGCCAGCCGGACTAGCGGGAATAGTCCGGAGACCCAGTACTTC.

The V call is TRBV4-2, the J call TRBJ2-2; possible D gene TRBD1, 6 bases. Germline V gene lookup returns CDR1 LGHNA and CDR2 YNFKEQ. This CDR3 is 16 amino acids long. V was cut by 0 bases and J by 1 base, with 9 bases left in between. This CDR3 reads CASSQDGGQNTGELFF. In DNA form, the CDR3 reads TGTGCCAGCAGCCAAGATGGGGGCCAGAACACCGGGGAGCTGTTTTTT.

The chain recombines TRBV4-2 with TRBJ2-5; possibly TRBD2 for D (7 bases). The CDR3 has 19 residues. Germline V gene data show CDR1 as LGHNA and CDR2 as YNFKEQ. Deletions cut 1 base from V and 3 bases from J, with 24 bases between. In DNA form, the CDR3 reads TGTGCCAGCAGCCAAGTAAGGCTGGTTAACAGGGAGGGTGAAGAGACCCAGTACTTC. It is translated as CASSQVRLVNREGEETQYF.

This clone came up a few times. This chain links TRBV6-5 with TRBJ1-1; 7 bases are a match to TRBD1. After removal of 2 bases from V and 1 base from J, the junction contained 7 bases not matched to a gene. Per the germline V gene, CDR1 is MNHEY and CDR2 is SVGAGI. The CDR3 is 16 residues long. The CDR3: CASSYISRGKNTEAFF. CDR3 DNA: TGTGCCAGCAGTTACATTAGCAGGGGGAAGAACACTGAAGCTTTCTTT.

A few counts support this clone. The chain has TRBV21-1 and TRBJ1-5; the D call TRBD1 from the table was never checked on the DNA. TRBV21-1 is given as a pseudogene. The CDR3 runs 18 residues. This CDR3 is CASTRIAGTAYSNQPQHF. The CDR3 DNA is TGTGCCAGCACCAGAATCGCCGGGACAGCTTATAGCAATCAGCCCCAGCATTTT.

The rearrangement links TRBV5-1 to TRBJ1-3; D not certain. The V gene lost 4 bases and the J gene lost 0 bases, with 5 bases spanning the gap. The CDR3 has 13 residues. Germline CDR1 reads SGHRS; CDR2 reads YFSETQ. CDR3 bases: TGCGCCAGCAGCCCGAGCTCTGGAAACACCATATATTTT. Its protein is CASSPSSGNTIYF. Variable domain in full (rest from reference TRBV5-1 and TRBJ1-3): KAGVTQTPRYLIKTRGQQVTLSCSPISGHRSVSWYQQTPGQGLQFLFEYFSETQRNKGNFPGRFSGRQFSNSRSEMNVSTLELGDSALYLCASSPSSGNTIYFGEGSWLTVV.

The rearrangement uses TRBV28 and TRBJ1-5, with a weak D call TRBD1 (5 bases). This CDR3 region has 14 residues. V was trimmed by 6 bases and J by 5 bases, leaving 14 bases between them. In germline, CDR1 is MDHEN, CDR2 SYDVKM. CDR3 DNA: TGTGCCAGCAGCCGCAGGGTGCTAGATCAGCCCCAGCATTTT. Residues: CASSRRVLDQPQHF.

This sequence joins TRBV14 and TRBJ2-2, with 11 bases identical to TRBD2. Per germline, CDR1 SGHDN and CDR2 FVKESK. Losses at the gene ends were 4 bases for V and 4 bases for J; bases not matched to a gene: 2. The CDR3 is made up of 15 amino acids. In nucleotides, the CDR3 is TGTGCCAGCAGCCGGGGACTAGCGGCCACCGGGGAGCTGTTTTTT. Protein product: CASSRGLAATGELFF.

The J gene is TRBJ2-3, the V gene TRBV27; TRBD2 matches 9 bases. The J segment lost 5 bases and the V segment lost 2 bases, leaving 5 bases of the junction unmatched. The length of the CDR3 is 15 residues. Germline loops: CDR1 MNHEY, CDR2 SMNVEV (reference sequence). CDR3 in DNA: TGTGCCAGCAGTTTAGCGGGAGGGCAGGTAGATACGCAGTATTTT. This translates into CASSLAGGQVDTQYF.

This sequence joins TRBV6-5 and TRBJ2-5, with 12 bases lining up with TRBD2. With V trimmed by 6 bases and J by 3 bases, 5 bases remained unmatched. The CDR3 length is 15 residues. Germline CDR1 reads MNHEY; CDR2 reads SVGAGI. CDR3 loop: CASRMRLAGEETQYF. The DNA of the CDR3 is TGTGCCAGCAGAATGAGACTAGCGGGAGAAGAGACCCAGTACTTC.

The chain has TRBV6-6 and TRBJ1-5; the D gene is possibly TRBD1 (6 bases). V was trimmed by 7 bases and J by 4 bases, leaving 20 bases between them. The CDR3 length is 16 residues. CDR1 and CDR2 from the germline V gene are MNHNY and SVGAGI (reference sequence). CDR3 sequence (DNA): TGTGCCAGCAACCAAGGTCTGACAGGCGCTAATCAGCCCCAGCATTTT. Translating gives CASNQGLTGANQPQHF.

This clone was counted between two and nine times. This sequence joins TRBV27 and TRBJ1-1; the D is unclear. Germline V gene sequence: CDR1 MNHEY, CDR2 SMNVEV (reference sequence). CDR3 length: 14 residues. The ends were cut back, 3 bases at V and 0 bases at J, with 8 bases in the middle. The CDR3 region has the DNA TGTGCCAGCAGTTTTCGCGAGATGAACACTGAAGCTTTCTTT. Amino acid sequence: CASSFREMNTEAFF.

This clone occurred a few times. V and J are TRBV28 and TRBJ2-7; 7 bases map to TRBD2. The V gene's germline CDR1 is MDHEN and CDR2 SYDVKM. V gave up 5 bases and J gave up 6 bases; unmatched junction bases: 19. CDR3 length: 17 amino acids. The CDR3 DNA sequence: TGTGCCAGCAGTGGGGACTACCATAGGGGAGGGGCCGCCGAGCAGTACTTC. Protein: CASSGDYHRGGAAEQYF.

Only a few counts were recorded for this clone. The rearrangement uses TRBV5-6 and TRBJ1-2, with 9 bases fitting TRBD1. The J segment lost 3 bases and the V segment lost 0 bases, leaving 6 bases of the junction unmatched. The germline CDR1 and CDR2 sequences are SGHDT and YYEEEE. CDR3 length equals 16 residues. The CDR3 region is CASSLGLRQGDYGYTF. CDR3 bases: TGTGCCAGCAGCTTGGGTCTGCGACAGGGGGACTATGGCTACACCTTC.